Listed below are T cell receptor beta chains from one sample, sequenced in a study of blood T cell repertoires in COVID-19. Data came from immunoSEQ multiplex PCR; TCRdb stores just in-frame clones and leaves some out. This table has about 250,000 clones, 85% to 90% appearing once. Sequenced material: peripheral blood. Receptor source: an elderly man with acute or convalescent COVID-19. Both conserved end residues are part of each CDR3. Each record gives: CDR3 DNA, CDR3 protein, D gene, V gene, J gene, clone size. The D gene is left open where the match is weak. The size of a clone is reported for some rows only, either as once, few or many, or as a class for expanded clones.

TGTGCCAGCAGCCAGGGGGTTAGGATTGGTGAAAAACTGTTTTTT	CASSQGVRIGEKLFF	TRBD1	TRBV7-9	TRBJ1-4	.
TGTGCCAGCAGCGTAGGAACCACAGGTAACAATGAGCAGTTCTTC	CASSVGTTGNNEQFF	.	TRBV9	TRBJ2-1	.
TGCGCCAGCAGCCAAGAACAAGGGACAGGGGGCTGGAACACTGAAGCTTTCTTT	CASSQEQGTGGWNTEAFF	TRBD1	TRBV4-3	TRBJ1-1	.
TGTGCCAGCAGCACCGGACTAGGACACACCGGGGAGCTGTTTTTT	CASSTGLGHTGELFF	TRBD2	TRBV13	TRBJ2-2	.
TGTGCCAGCAGCGCCCAAAGGAGTACAAGTTCCCTCCACTTT	CASSAQRSTSSLHF	.	TRBV9	TRBJ1-6	.
TGTGCCAGCAGTCCGACAGGGGGAAACTACGAGCAGTACTTC	CASSPTGGNYEQYF	TRBD1	TRBV6-5	TRBJ2-7	once
TGTGCCAGCAGCCGGGGGGGTTTTATCGAGACCCAGTACTTC	CASSRGGFIETQYF	TRBD2	TRBV9	TRBJ2-5	.
TGTGCCAGCTCAGCGAGGACCGGGACAGGGGGCTACGAGCAGTACTTC	CASSARTGTGGYEQYF	TRBD1	TRBV18	TRBJ2-7	.
TGTGCCTTGGGGGCCGATTGGACTAGGGGAGATACGCAGTATTTT	CALGADWTRGDTQYF	.	TRBV28	TRBJ2-3	.
TGTGCCAGCACCTTATCTACGGGACTAGCGGGCAATGAGCAGTTCTTC	CASTLSTGLAGNEQFF	TRBD2	TRBV7-9	TRBJ2-1	.
TGTGCCAGCAGCTTAGAGAGCGGGGGAGATACGCAGTATTTT	CASSLESGGDTQYF	TRBD2	TRBV7-2	TRBJ2-3	once
TGTGCCAGCAGCGCGAGACAGGTGAACACTGAAGCTTTCTTT	CASSARQVNTEAFF	.	TRBV9	TRBJ1-1	.
TGTGCCAGCGAGATGGCCCGTAACCTCCTTGGAGTCTACGAGCAGTACTTC	CASEMARNLLGVYEQYF	.	TRBV28	TRBJ2-7	few
TGTGCCAGCAGCCGGACAGGGAACTATGGCTACACCTTC	CASSRTGNYGYTF	TRBD1	TRBV12-3/TRBV12-4	TRBJ1-2	.
TGTGCCAGCAGCCAAGGGGGGGACTATGCCCGCTCTGGGGCCAACGTCCTGACTTTC	CASSQGGDYARSGANVLTF	TRBD2	TRBV4-2	TRBJ2-6	.
TGTGCCAGCAGTTCCCCCGGCGGGCCTAGAGGTAATGAGCAGTTCTTC	CASSSPGGPRGNEQFF	.	TRBV6-5	TRBJ2-1	.
TGTGCCAGCGTCGAACAGGGGTATAACACTGAAGCTTTCTTT	CASVEQGYNTEAFF	TRBD1	TRBV7-9	TRBJ1-1	.
TGTGCCAGCAGTCGCCGGGACAGGGTCTACAATGAGCAGTTCTTC	CASSRRDRVYNEQFF	TRBD1	TRBV25-1	TRBJ2-1	.
TGCGCCAGCGCGGACAGGGAAGAGGCTGAAGCTTTCTTT	CASADREEAEAFF	TRBD1	TRBV5-1	TRBJ1-1	.
TGTGCCAGCAGGCTGTACAGGGGAGGCCCAAACAATGAGCAGTTCTTC	CASRLYRGGPNNEQFF	.	TRBV5-8	TRBJ2-1	.
TGTGCCAGCCGACAGGGGAGAAATCAGCCCCAGCATTTT	CASRQGRNQPQHF	TRBD1	TRBV18	TRBJ1-5	.
TGTGCCAGTAGTATAGCCCCTACCGGGGGACTAGCGGTTCAAGAGACCCAGTACTTC	CASSIAPTGGLAVQETQYF	TRBD2	TRBV19	TRBJ2-5	.
TGTGCCAGCAGCCAAGGTACGGGACAGGTATACGAGCAGTACTTC	CASSQGTGQVYEQYF	TRBD1	TRBV3-1/TRBV3-2	TRBJ2-7	.
TGTGCCAGCAGCATAGGGACAGTTCAAGCCGAGCAGTACTTC	CASSIGTVQAEQYF	TRBD1	TRBV11-3	TRBJ2-7	.
TGTGCCAGCAGCTTGGTCCCCCAGATTACCGGGGAGCTGTTTTTT	CASSLVPQITGELFF	.	TRBV5-6	TRBJ2-2	.
TGTGCCAGCAGCACCCGACAGGGGGAATTAGATACGCAGTATTTT	CASSTRQGELDTQYF	TRBD1	TRBV5-6	TRBJ2-3	.
TGTGCCAGCAGCCGTAGCGGGAGGGCCTACAATGAGCAGTTCTTC	CASSRSGRAYNEQFF	TRBD2	TRBV5-4	TRBJ2-1	.
TGTGCCAGCAGTTTACCCCCGACACGCTCTGGAAACACCATATATTTT	CASSLPPTRSGNTIYF	.	TRBV28	TRBJ1-3	once
TGCGCCAGCAGCATAAGACAGGGAGGCGCTGAAGCTTTCTTT	CASSIRQGGAEAFF	TRBD1	TRBV5-1	TRBJ1-1	.
TGTGCCAGCAGTGAATCGACAGGGTCGAACACTGAAGCTTTCTTT	CASSESTGSNTEAFF	TRBD1	TRBV25-1	TRBJ1-1	.
TGTGCCAGCAGCCTGAACACCGGGGAGCTGTTTTTT	CASSLNTGELFF	.	TRBV7-9	TRBJ2-2	.
TGTGCCACCAGTGTTAGCGGGTACACAGATACGCAGTATTTT	CATSVSGYTDTQYF	TRBD2	TRBV24-1	TRBJ2-3	.
TGTGCCACCCTTACCCGGGGGAGCTCCTACAATGAGCAGTTCTTC	CATLTRGSSYNEQFF	.	TRBV2	TRBJ2-1	once
TGCGCCAGCAGCCAGACCGGGACAGGAAGCGAGCAGTACTTC	CASSQTGTGSEQYF	TRBD1	TRBV4-3	TRBJ2-7	.
TGTGCCACCAGCAGAGATTTACAGGGGGCTATCACCGGGGAGCTGTTTTTT	CATSRDLQGAITGELFF	TRBD1	TRBV15	TRBJ2-2	.
TGTGCCATCAGTGACCCCGGGGGGTTTGCGGGGGGGCCCAAATACAATGAGCAGTTCTTC	CAISDPGGFAGGPKYNEQFF	TRBD2	TRBV10-3	TRBJ2-1	.
TGTGCCAGCAGCTTAGGCAGGGTTGGCACAGATACGCAGTATTTT	CASSLGRVGTDTQYF	.	TRBV7-2	TRBJ2-3	once
TGCAGCGTTGGCGGGGGGCCCGGGAAAGAGACCCAGTACTTC	CSVGGGPGKETQYF	TRBD2	TRBV29-1	TRBJ2-5	.
TGTGCCAGCAGTAATCCGGGATCACCCTACGAGCAGTACTTC	CASSNPGSPYEQYF	.	TRBV28	TRBJ2-7	.
TGTGCCAGTAGTAGAAGGGGCGGCCAAGAGACCCAGTACTTC	CASSRRGGQETQYF	.	TRBV19	TRBJ2-5	few
TGCGCCAGCAGCCAAGGGGCAGGGGGCCATTCACCCCTCCACTTT	CASSQGAGGHSPLHF	TRBD1	TRBV4-3	TRBJ1-6	.
TGTGCCAGCAGCTTAGTCGCTAGCGGATACACAGATACGCAGTATTTT	CASSLVASGYTDTQYF	TRBD2	TRBV11-1	TRBJ2-3	once
TGTGCCAGCAGCTTGGATTACGGGGATGGCTACACCTTC	CASSLDYGDGYTF	.	TRBV5-8	TRBJ1-2	once
TGTGCCAGCAGTCCTAACAGGGTTGGCTATGGCTACACCTTC	CASSPNRVGYGYTF	.	TRBV6-5	TRBJ1-2	.
TGTGCCAGCAGTTTTCTACGGGATAATTCACCCCTCCACTTT	CASSFLRDNSPLHF	.	TRBV27	TRBJ1-6	.
TGTGCCAGCAGTGTCCTTTCTAGCGCCAAAAACATTCAGTACTTC	CASSVLSSAKNIQYF	.	TRBV2	TRBJ2-4	.
TGTGCCAGCAGTTACTCGCCAAGGACAGGCTCCCCCCAGCATTTT	CASSYSPRTGSPQHF	TRBD1	TRBV6-2/TRBV6-3	TRBJ1-5	.
TGTGCCAGCAGTTTGGGGGCCGGGACAGGGTCATCGTATGGCTACACCTTC	CASSLGAGTGSSYGYTF	TRBD1	TRBV27	TRBJ1-2	.
TGTGCCAGCAGTCCGACAGGGGCAGAAACCGGGGAGCTGTTTTTT	CASSPTGAETGELFF	TRBD1	TRBV6-5	TRBJ2-2	.
TGTGCCAGCAGCGTAGCCGGGGGTGGCTACAATGAGCAGTTCTTC	CASSVAGGGYNEQFF	.	TRBV9	TRBJ2-1	once
TGTGCCAGCAGCCAAGAAGGAGGAGCTCCGGGCACAGATACGCAGTATTTT	CASSQEGGAPGTDTQYF	.	TRBV3-1/TRBV3-2	TRBJ2-3	.
TGTGCCAGCAGAGTGGCAGGCTCTGGGGCCAACGTCCTGACTTTC	CASRVAGSGANVLTF	.	TRBV7-2	TRBJ2-6	.
TGTGCCACCTCGGCGGGGGGTAGACAAGAGACCCAGTACTTC	CATSAGGRQETQYF	TRBD2	TRBV7-2	TRBJ2-5	once
TGTGCCAGCAACTCGGACATCGTCTCCTATGGCTACACCTTC	CASNSDIVSYGYTF	.	TRBV2	TRBJ1-2	once
TGTGCCAGCTCAAAGGGACTAGCTCCGGGGGGAGCAAATACGCAGTATTTT	CASSKGLAPGGANTQYF	TRBD2	TRBV18	TRBJ2-3	.
TGTGCCAGCAGCTGGGGGACTAGGGCCCAAGAGACCCAGTACTTC	CASSWGTRAQETQYF	TRBD2	TRBV7-2	TRBJ2-5	few
TGTGCCAGCAGCTTAGCGGGTAGCGGGGAGACCCAGTACTTC	CASSLAGSGETQYF	TRBD2	TRBV7-2	TRBJ2-5	few